Shown below are 7 T cell receptor beta chains from a single sample sequenced in a study of blood T cell repertoires in COVID-19. Method: immunoSEQ multiplex PCR; TCRdb's copy keeps in-frame clones and lacks some. Of over 350,000 clones listed, roughly 89% were seen once; the top ten hold more than 1.4%. Sequenced input: peripheral blood. These receptors were taken from a woman aged 25 to 39 with active or convalescent COVID-19.

J is TRBJ2-5 and V is TRBV4-1; TRBD2 is a possible D gene (7 bases). This CDR3 comprises 15 residues. Germline CDR1 MGHRA, CDR2 YSYEKL. The V and J ends lost 0 bases and 5 bases respectively, with 13 bases between them. The CDR3 DNA reads as TGCGCCAGCAGCCAAGATTCGGGGGGCAGGGAGACCCAGTACTTC. Translating it yields CASSQDSGGRETQYF.

J is TRBJ2-1 and V is TRBV4-2; maybe TRBD1 (7 bases). V lost 4 bases and J 4 bases, leaving 17 bases between the germline ends. CDR1 and CDR2 (germline): LGHNA, YNFKEQ. The length of the CDR3 is 16 residues. CDR3 sequence (DNA): TGTGCCAGCAGCCGCGAAGGAGGGGGCTTTTACAATGAGCAGTTCTTC. Amino acid sequence: CASSREGGGFYNEQFF.

This chain uses TRBV11-3 with TRBJ2-2, with TRBD2 matching 7 bases. Germline V CDR1 and CDR2: SGHNT, YENEEA. The CDR3 contains 16 residues. J gave up 4 bases and V 1 base, and 6 bases lay outside the gene matches. The CDR3 DNA reads TGTGCCAGCAGCTTAGCCAGCGGGGTTTCCACCGGGGAGCTGTTTTTT. Encoded protein: CASSLASGVSTGELFF.

The chain joins TRBV19 to TRBJ2-3; D remains ambiguous. The germline V gene encodes CDR1 LNHDA and CDR2 SQIVND (reference sequence). CDR3 length: 13 amino acids. V dropped 6 bases and J dropped 2 bases, with 9 bases sitting between them. CDR3 sequence: CASRTDNTDTQYF. The CDR3 bases are TGTGCCAGTAGGACCGACAACACAGATACGCAGTATTTT.

V usage is TRBV10-3 and J usage is TRBJ1-2; TRBD1 might be the D (5 bases). Germline CDR1 ENHRY, CDR2 SYGVKD. The CDR3 consists of 15 residues. V lost 0 bases and J lost 4, with 12 bases in between. The CDR3 is CAISESIDRAYGYTF. The CDR3 DNA is TGTGCCATCAGTGAGTCGATTGACAGAGCCTATGGCTACACCTTC.

This chain joins TRBV4-2 and TRBJ1-2; D is undetermined. From germline, CDR1 is LGHNA and CDR2 YNFKEQ. V lost 1 base and J lost 6, with 6 bases in between. This CDR3 has 12 amino acids. CDR3 nucleotide sequence: TGTGCCAGCAGCCAAGGGCCAGATGGCTACACCTTC. Translation: CASSQGPDGYTF.

The rearrangement links TRBV5-1 to TRBJ2-2, with 9 bases aligning to TRBD2. V dropped 0 bases and J dropped 4; count of bases not matched to a gene: 4. This CDR3 contains 16 residues. The V gene's germline CDR1 is SGHRS and CDR2 YFSETQ. DNA of the CDR3: TGCGCCAGCAGCTTGGATAGCGGGGGAGCCACCGGGGAGCTGTTTTTT. It yields the protein CASSLDSGGATGELFF.